The 4 T cell receptor beta chains listed next were all sequenced from one sample in a study of T cell clonotyping in hematopoietic cell transplantation (dated by TCRdb to the early 2020s). Library preparation used the immunoSEQ multiplex PCR assay. In its TCRdb copy, this immuneACCESS table keeps in-frame sequences only and misses some clones. Where compared with another copy, unresolved V genes explain less than half of these, and the others have no known cause. The sample has some 49,000 clones on record, about nine tenths of them singletons. 5.9% of the sample is held by the ten biggest clonotypes. The time point label corresponds to: recipient sample about 28 days before transplant, after cytoreduction. Sequenced here: peripheral blood mononuclear cells, sampled before stem cell transplant. These receptors were taken from a man between 60 and 70 years old with biphenotypic leukemia. Some clones in this sample may be carry-over from other donors' samples.

V usage is TRBV20-1 and J usage is TRBJ2-7; D may correspond to TRBD1 or TRBD2 (5 bases each). Deletions cut 4 bases from V and 4 bases from J, with 8 bases between. The germline gives CDR1 DFQATT, CDR2 SNEGSKA (reference sequence). The CDR3 runs 11 residues. CDR3 sequence reads: CSATGAYEQYF. CDR3 sequence (DNA): TGCAGTGCTACCGGGGCATACGAGCAGTACTTC.

The rearrangement joins TRBV20-1 to TRBJ1-2, with TRBD1 matching 9 bases. The CDR3 spans 11 residues. CDR1 is DFQATT, CDR2 SNEGSKA, per germline (reference sequence). The CDR3 region is CRAGTGLFYTF. CDR3 coding DNA: TGCAGGGCCGGGACAGGGTTGTTCTACACCTTC.

Only one count was recorded for this clone. The rearrangement joins TRBV5-4 to TRBJ2-2, with D perhaps TRBD1 (6 bases). In germline, CDR1 is SGHNT, CDR2 YYREEE (reference sequence). The V end lost 0 bases, the J end lost 7 bases, and 10 bases lay between the germline ends. The CDR3 spans 14 residues. CDR3 sequence: CASSLDQGHGELFF. The CDR3 DNA follows: TGTGCCAGCAGCTTGGATCAGGGGCACGGGGAGCTGTTTTTT.

The CDR3 sequence: CAWSRALAGGGTQYF. CDR3 nucleotides: TGTGCCTGGAGTCGGGCTCTAGCGGGAGGAGGTACGCAGTATTTT. The chain has TRBV30 and TRBJ2-3, with 11 bases aligning to TRBD2. This CDR3 has 15 amino acids. Germline CDR1 and CDR2: GTSNPN and SVGIG (reference sequence). The V segment lost 2 bases and the J segment 8 bases; nucleotides outside the gene matches: 9.